This TCR beta chain was sequenced for a study of T-cell reconstitution after alpha-beta-depleted transplantation in children. Unique molecular identifiers were incorporated when the TCRbeta library was constructed. TCRdb fed the PCR reads into MiXCR, producing one record per CDR3 protein. This sample has some 550,000 distinct CDR3 sequences, with more than 20% found just once. Regarding the study as a whole: The origin of alpha-beta T cells about two months after transplant was reportedly several hundred expanded graft clones. There were some patients whose high TCRbeta diversity at day 60 came from surviving recipient T cells and thymic progenitors. Hyperexpanded clones declined; after one year, newly produced T cells mostly supplied diversity.

This clonotype was detected many times. The antigen is not known. CDR3 length: 13 residues. V was cut by 6 bases and J by 3 bases, with 6 bases left in between. CDR1 is MGHDK, CDR2 SYGVNS, per germline. The TCR originated in a boy under two years old who had a stem cell transplant for acute myeloid leukemia, so the T cells may come from the graft donor. The sequenced sample was PBMCs, mostly from graft donor cells, obtained 360 days after TCRalphabeta/CD19-depleted stem cell transplant. The rearrangement uses TRBV25-1 and TRBJ2-6, with a possible D match to TRBD1 (6 bases). The CDR3 sequence: CASRDSGANVLTF. The CDR3, as DNA: TGTGCCAGCAGGGACAGTGGGGCCAACGTCCTGACTTTC.